This paragraph reports one TCR beta chain. Its antigen is unknown. Base qualities are not recorded, but no much larger clone differs from it by a single base. The data originate from a study of blood T cell repertoires in COVID-19 (TCRdb year 2020). Context from the whole study: Samples from collaborators originated in the United States, Italy and Spain and spanned both the acute and convalescent phases of COVID-19. The prospective study material was composed of cDNA or gDNA derived from T cells, B-cell-depleted T cells, or PBMCs. Deeply sampled blood TCRbeta repertoires from subjects exposed to, actively infected with, or recovered from COVID-19 were included in the dataset. A freely available public database, intended as a resource for researchers studying the immune response to SARS-CoV-2, is where the repertoires were released. The samples were drawn from the first 160 participants of the ongoing ImmuneRACE study and from 1,254 subjects provided by 6 global collaborators. A de-identified subject ID, COVID-19 status, age in years and sex were almost always included in the sample metadata. Where HLA class I and class II types were available, the types were taken from metadata supplied by the sample provider, not from assay-based typing.

Based on the germline V gene, the CDR1 and CDR2 sequences are MNHEY and SVGEGT. Trimming removed 6 bases from V and 3 bases from J; the gene matches leave 13 bases unexplained. The CDR3 covers 16 residues, taking in both the cysteine and the phenylalanine. The retained sequence is limited to the CDR3, 48 bases, with the frame set at the first base. TCRbeta CDR3 regions were amplified from genomic DNA by means of the immunoSEQ Assay, a bias-controlled multiplex PCR. The authors processed their data as follows. Within the assay, amplification of reference gene primers was used to estimate how many nucleated cells each sample contained. Sequence reads were collapsed and filtered to measure the absolute abundance of every unique TCRbeta CDR3 rearrangement. For each sample, productive Simpson clonality was calculated as the square root of Simpson's diversity index over productive rearrangements. TCRdb carries this immuneACCESS record with in-frame sequences only. Its versions omit some clonotypes, under half of them owing to an unresolved V gene in the studies checked, with the rest unexplained. Clonal size and the V and J genes are those of that table, whereas D and trimming came from the DNA. This sample is represented by more than 150,000 clones; around four fifths of them were singletons. The ten largest account for under 5.5% of the sample.

Collaborating institutions collected whole blood in K2EDTA tubes following their own protocols. For TCRbeta analysis, collaborators shipped samples in one of three forms: frozen whole blood, isolated PBMCs, or DNA extracted from either of those sample types. The research as a whole found: Clinical and demographic metadata were provided uncurated, with the amount varying by source and participant.

The sample consisted of peripheral blood. This TCR came from a woman aged 25-40 years with acute or convalescent COVID-19. Recombination linked TRBV6-2 or TRBV6-3 to TRBJ1-2, and 7 junctional nucleotides match TRBD1. The DNA reads as follows: TGTGCCAGCAGCCCGACAGGGACATGGAGCGACTATGGCTACACCTTC. Translated, this is CASSPTGTWSDYGYTF.